Reported below is one TCR beta chain. This clone came up a few times. Its antigen remains unidentified. Coverage ceases 3 residues before the CDR3 finishes, and the germline J gene fills in the end. The CDR3 contains 14 residues, cysteine and phenylalanine counted. Only the CDR3 bases that were read are kept: 33 of them, in frame from base 1. V and J lose 7 bases and 5 bases, and a span of 15 bases separates them. The germline V gene yields SGHTA for CDR1 and FQGNSA for CDR2. The sample belongs to a study of T cell clonality in common variable immunodeficiency (dated by TCRdb to 2014 to 2015). Equivalent amounts of genomic DNA from CVID and control samples were used as sequencing input. For every sample, a 60 bp segment covering the rearranged TCRbeta CDR3 region was amplified and then sequenced. The immunoSEQ assay, a bias-corrected multiplex PCR with high-throughput sequencing, was employed for TCRbeta amplification. For the original study's pipeline: Every unique nucleotide sequence was considered a clone and was annotated with V, D and J genes, copy number and frequency. Sequences were labeled productive if in frame, and non-productive if out of frame or containing stop codons. Clonality was calculated from Shannon's entropy as previously described. The predicted amino acid sequences of productive clones were used to derive mean CDR3 Kyte-Doolittle hydropathy. Using the R hclust function, scaled V gene usage was clustered hierarchically with Manhattan distance and complete linkage. Sharing of clones by CDR3 amino acid sequence was evaluated by resampling 12 repertoires per group over 100 rounds. The repertoires were screened for 70 published EBV-specific TCRbeta sequences and around 250 published CMV-specific TCRbeta sequences. A couple of CVID samples that yielded fewer than 10,000 sequences were excluded from the analysis, so approximately 38 CVID repertoires were retained. This immuneACCESS table, as held by TCRdb, lists in-frame sequences with V and J called but not all clones. Of the missing ones, under half trace to an unresolved V gene in checked studies; the others have no known cause. The V and J calls and clone size come from that table; D and trimming were worked out from the DNA. Listed for this sample are about 20,000 clones, none observed only a single time. In total, the top ten clones hold around 2.6% of the sample.

Standard criteria, namely reduction of serum IgG, IgA and/or IgM below the normal range together with specific antibody deficiency, were applied for the diagnosis of CVID. There were roughly 45 subjects in the CVID group (roughly 15 female and 29 male), ranging in age from roughly 8 to 65 years, with a mean age of around 40. Most CVID patients and most healthy controls were of Caucasian heritage. All CVID subjects had received replacement immunoglobulin therapy for at least one year at the time of study participation. At the time of blood collection, no CVID subject was ill or was being treated with immunomodulatory or immunosuppressive medication. Heparinized peripheral whole blood samples of 5 to 8 ml were collected from each donor. Genomic DNA from adults with common variable immune deficiency (CVID) and from healthy adult controls was the source for sequencing TCRbeta CDR3 repertoires. Diluted blood was density-centrifuged over Hypaque 1077 or Ficoll-Paque to isolate peripheral blood mononuclear cells. Unsorted mononuclear cells served as the source of genomic DNA, which was extracted either by Qiagen column purification or by a centrifugation-based method.

On the study overall, not on this receptor specifically: The authors noted that sequencing repertoires of T cell subpopulations would be needed to clarify what caused the increased clonality in CVID. Fewer TCRbeta clones were shared among CVID subjects than among healthy controls (p < 0.0001). CVID TCRbeta sequences were reported to have fewer deletions and N-nucleotide insertions and to lack highly modified clones with 13 or more V deletions. TCRbeta clonality was higher in CVID subjects than in healthy controls (t-test p = 0.018), and the increase was most characteristic of about a third of subjects. Although equal DNA input was used, an average of about 83,000 unique sequences per sample was obtained for controls, compared with around 32,000 for CVID samples. Patient heterogeneity within the CVID cohort put limits on correlating repertoire features with clinical complications.

The sequence was obtained from a human donor with common variable immunodeficiency. The chain is assembled from TRBV7-2 and TRBJ2-1; the D region is possibly TRBD1 or TRBD2, each matching across 5 bases. The specimen was peripheral blood mononuclear cells. The CDR3 in this case is CASTLRGRHNEQFF. The covered CDR3 bases are TGTGCCAGCACCTTGAGGGGAAGACACAATGAG.